The clone carrying this TCR beta chain was seen repeatedly, ten times or more. The antigen is unknown. Diagnosis rested on symptoms, serum thyroxine and TRAb, thyroid ultrasound, and orbital computed tomography. CDR3 size: 14 residues. Unmatched junction bases numbered 7, after V lost 5 bases and J lost 5 bases. Looked up from germline, CDR1 is SNHLY and CDR2 is FYNNEI. Regions amplified from RNA transcripts were the TCR beta CDR3 regions. The HTBI primer set was used in a first-round RT-PCR of the TCR CDR3. From the multiplex PCR reads, TCRdb called clonotypes with MiXCR, one entry per CDR3 protein. The table has around 250,000 distinct CDR3 sequences, approximately 25% seen once. This sample was included in a study of T cells in Graves' hyperthyroidism and ophthalmopathy. The overall study: Prior to any treatment, at the point of initial diagnosis, peripheral blood was collected.

The study's findings and limits: Also found in blood were most expanded thyroid clonotypes above 0.001. Ophthalmopathy and stable hyperthyroidism were told apart by a 13 V-J model.

The receptor's source is a woman in her forties with Graves' ophthalmopathy. The chain recombines TRBV2 with TRBJ2-7, with 9 bases matching TRBD1. The source material was blood. This CDR3 is CASSPGTGSHEQYF. DNA for the CDR3: TGTGCCAGCAGTCCCGGGACAGGGTCCCACGAGCAGTACTTC.